The 2 T cell receptor beta chains below were found in one sample sequenced in a study of T-cell reconstitution after alpha-beta-depleted transplantation in children. Unique molecular identifiers tagged the TCRbeta library. TCRdb redid the calling of the PCR reads with MiXCR, one entry per CDR3 protein. The data show about 98,000 distinct CDR3 sequences, with about 6.8% seen just once and roughly 17% held by the top ten. Here the sequenced sample was PBMCs, taken before TCRalphabeta/CD19-depleted stem cell transplant. All receptors come from a boy between 2 and 10 years old with acute lymphoblastic leukemia, due to receive a stem cell transplant.

The J gene is TRBJ1-5, the V gene TRBV20-1, with D hard to call. Germline CDR1 and CDR2: DFQATT and SNEGSKA (reference sequence). Trimming stripped 1 base from V and 0 bases from J, with 7 bases between. CDR3 length equals 14 residues. The CDR3 region has the DNA TGCAGTGCTAGAGGGGCTCATAGCAATCAGCCCCAGCATTTT. Protein product: CSARGAHSNQPQHF.

This clonotype was observed a few times. The V call is TRBV29-1, the J call TRBJ1-1; 7 bases agree with TRBD1. J was trimmed by 7 bases and V by 6 bases; bases with no gene match: 11. Germline lookup yields CDR1 SQVTM and CDR2 ANQGSEA. The CDR3 runs 13 residues. The CDR3 DNA reads TGCAGCGTACCCGACAGGGAAAGGAGTGAAGCTTTCTTT. Its translation: CSVPDRERSEAFF.